Shown below are 27 T cell receptor beta chains from a single sample sequenced in a study of blood T cell repertoires in COVID-19 (dated by TCRdb to about 2020). Library method: the immunoSEQ multiplex PCR assay. The immuneACCESS repertoire file appears here via TCRdb, limited to in-frame rearrangements. These files lack a portion of the clones; in checked studies, under half of the deficit traces to unresolved V genes, and the cause of the others is not known. The sample table holds 150,000 to 250,000 clones, of which roughly 84% were seen once. The ten largest clonotypes hold over 6.5% of the sample. Material for sequencing was PBMCs or T cells enriched from blood (not recorded which). All receptors come from a man aged 35-49 years who had recovered from COVID-19.

This clone was seen only a few times. This chain joins TRBV5-1 and TRBJ2-3; D unresolved. The CDR3 is made up of 12 amino acids. V lost 4 bases, J lost 3 bases, and 6 bases lay in between. CDR1 is SGHRS and CDR2 is YFSETQ in the germline V gene. The CDR3 region has the DNA TGCGCCAGCAGCCGAGATACAGATACGCAGTATTTT. This gives the protein CASSRDTDTQYF. The full variable domain, with the rest looked up from reference TRBV5-1 and TRBJ2-3, is KAGVTQTPRYLIKTRGQQVTLSCSPISGHRSVSWYQQTPGQGLQFLFEYFSETQRNKGNFPGRFSGRQFSNSRSEMNVSTLELGDSALYLCASSRDTDTQYFGPGTRLTVL.

Here the CDR3 reads CASAAPPGKGSYNEQFF. The CDR3, as DNA: TGTGCCAGCGCCGCCCCCCCAGGGAAAGGGTCCTACAATGAGCAGTTCTTC. The V call is TRBV2, the J call TRBJ2-1; D is perhaps TRBD1 (5 bases). Between the trimmed V and J ends, which lost 8 bases and 1 base, there was a span of 21 bases. Germline V gives CDR1 SNHLY, CDR2 FYNNEI. The CDR3 loop spans 17 amino acids.

The rearrangement links TRBV3-1 (or the pseudogene TRBV3-2) to TRBJ1-2; the D is unclear. Trimming shortened V by 0 bases and J by 5 bases, and 13 bases separated the two germline ends. The CDR3 contains 15 residues. Germline V gives CDR1 LGHDT, CDR2 YNNKEL (reference sequence). The CDR3 loop is CASSQDGRPTYGYTF. The CDR3 DNA reads TGTGCCAGCAGCCAAGACGGCAGGCCTACGTATGGCTACACCTTC.

The J gene is TRBJ2-7, the V gene TRBV27, with 8 bases aligning to TRBD1. The germline CDR1 and CDR2 sequences are MNHEY and SMNVEV (reference sequence). Unmatched junction bases numbered 13, after V lost 6 bases and J lost 6 bases. This CDR3 contains 15 residues. The CDR3 DNA is TGTGCCAGCAGCCCGGACGGACAGGGATATAGCGAGCAGTACTTC. Its translation: CASSPDGQGYSEQYF.

The gene calls are TRBV19 and TRBJ1-5; D gene ambiguous. This CDR3 has 15 amino acids. V was trimmed by 1 base and J by 5 bases, leaving 12 bases between them. CDR1 is LNHDA and CDR2 is SQIVND in the germline V gene (reference sequence). CDR3 protein: CASSIVGRGYQPQHF. The CDR3, as DNA: TGTGCCAGTAGTATAGTCGGCCGGGGATATCAGCCCCAGCATTTT.

This clone appeared many times. The rearrangement joins TRBV3-1 (or the pseudogene TRBV3-2) to TRBJ2-7, with TRBD1 identical over 8 bases. Germline lookup yields CDR1 LGHDT and CDR2 YNNKEL (reference sequence). J gave up 7 bases and V 1 base, and 9 bases lay outside the gene matches. This CDR3 has 15 amino acids. The CDR3 sequence is CASSQVRQGAKEQYF. CDR3 sequence (DNA): TGTGCCAGCAGCCAAGTACGTCAGGGGGCGAAAGAGCAGTACTTC.

This chain uses TRBV4-3 with TRBJ1-2, with TRBD1 identical over 8 bases. The CDR3 is 18 amino acids. Germline V gene lookup returns CDR1 LGHNA and CDR2 YSLEER. V gave up 0 bases and J gave up 4 bases; unmatched junction bases: 13. The CDR3 loop is CASSQDAVGNRGIYGYTF. DNA for the CDR3: TGCGCCAGCAGCCAAGATGCGGTTGGGAACAGGGGGATCTATGGCTACACCTTC.

The chain is built from TRBV27 and TRBJ2-4, with D perhaps matching TRBD1 (6 bases). The V gene lost 0 bases and the J gene lost 13 bases, with 19 bases spanning the gap. CDR1 and CDR2 (germline): MNHEY, SMNVEV (reference sequence). The CDR3 has 15 amino acids. The CDR3 DNA sequence: TGTGCCAGCAGTTTATCGCATCACAGGGCTTTGGGCCAGTACTTC. As protein: CASSLSHHRALGQYF.

The J gene is TRBJ2-7, the V gene TRBV5-4; D unresolved. This CDR3 has 13 residues. In germline, CDR1 is SGHNT, CDR2 YYREEE (reference sequence). V dropped 5 bases and J dropped 1 base, with 10 bases sitting between them. CDR3 sequence reads: CASRSDWSYEQYF. CDR3 DNA sequence: TGTGCCAGCAGAAGTGACTGGTCCTACGAGCAGTACTTC.

DNA of the CDR3: TGCGCCAGCAGCTTGCTTCTAGGGGGTCCGAATGAGCAGTTCTTC. Its protein product is CASSLLLGGPNEQFF. This rearrangement joins TRBV5-1 to TRBJ2-1, with a weak D call TRBD1 (6 bases). Looked up from germline, CDR1 is SGHRS and CDR2 is YFSETQ. V was shortened by 1 base and J by 7 bases, with 15 bases between the two germline ends. The CDR3 contains 15 residues.

The rearrangement links TRBV5-1 to TRBJ2-7; 9 bases are a match to TRBD1. This CDR3 is built from 14 residues. In germline, CDR1 is SGHRS, CDR2 YFSETQ. With 2 bases clipped from V and 3 bases from J, the junction kept 3 bases outside the gene matches. CDR3 sequence (DNA): TGCGCCAGCAGCTTACCGGGACAGGGCTACGAGCAGTACTTC. Protein product: CASSLPGQGYEQYF.

This chain joins TRBV19 and TRBJ1-1; no definite D call. This CDR3 contains 12 residues. V was trimmed by 5 bases and J by 5 bases, leaving 9 bases between them. Germline CDR1 reads LNHDA; CDR2 reads SQIVND (reference sequence). CDR3 loop: CASSSRGTEAFF. The CDR3 DNA reads as TGTGCCAGTAGTTCGCGAGGGACTGAAGCTTTCTTT.

This clone was seen only a few times. The genes are TRBV29-1 and TRBJ1-2; possible D gene TRBD1, 5 bases. Germline V gene sequence: CDR1 SQVTM, CDR2 ANQGSEA. This CDR3 is 13 amino acids long. Between the trimmed V and J ends, which lost 7 bases and 8 bases, there was a span of 20 bases. CDR3: CSGTAGQAEGYTF. CDR3 nucleotide sequence: TGCAGCGGTACCGCGGGGCAAGCAGAGGGCTACACCTTC. Drawing the rest from reference TRBV29-1 and TRBJ1-2, the complete variable domain is SAVISQKPSRDICQRGTSLTIQCQVDSQVTMMFWYRQQPGQSLTLIATANQGSEATYESGFVIDKFPISRPNLTFSTLTVSNMSPEDSSIYLCSGTAGQAEGYTFGSGTRLTVV.

The chain couples TRBV5-1 to TRBJ2-7; tentative D call: TRBD2 (6 bases). Trimming stripped 8 bases from V and 2 bases from J, with 14 bases between. This CDR3 is 13 amino acids long. Germline V lookup: CDR1 SGHRS, CDR2 YFSETQ. In DNA form, the CDR3 reads TGCGCCAGTGGAGGAGGGCCTACCTACGAGCAGTACTTC. It translates to CASGGGPTYEQYF.

As DNA, the CDR3 is TGCGCCAGCAGCCAAGATCCCATAACACCCACCAGCGGGGCTGGTGGGACGCAGTATTTT. It specifies CASSQDPITPTSGAGGTQYF. This chain uses TRBV4-3 with TRBJ2-3, with 7 bases fitting TRBD2. The CDR3 has 20 amino acids. The V gene's germline CDR1 is LGHNA and CDR2 YSLEER. The J segment lost 9 bases and the V segment lost 0 bases, leaving 24 bases of the junction unmatched.

This sequence joins TRBV11-2 and TRBJ1-1; possible D gene TRBD1, 6 bases. The CDR3 runs 14 residues. The germline V and J ends were trimmed by 3 bases and 3 bases, with 11 bases remaining between them. Germline V gene sequence: CDR1 SGHAT, CDR2 FQNNGV. In DNA form, the CDR3 reads TGTGCCAGCAGCTTGGGACACCCTTACACTGAAGCTTTCTTT. Amino acid sequence: CASSLGHPYTEAFF.

The chain joins TRBV10-3 to TRBJ1-2; 9 bases line up with TRBD1. Germline CDR1 ENHRY, CDR2 SYGVKD. Trimming took 9 bases from V and 4 from J; bases not matched to a gene: 6. The CDR3 length is 13 residues. The CDR3 region is CAIGQGPSYGYTF. Written as DNA, the CDR3 is TGTGCCATAGGACAGGGGCCCTCCTATGGCTACACCTTC.

The genes are TRBV3-1 (or the pseudogene TRBV3-2) and TRBJ1-2; no reliable D call. Per germline, CDR1 LGHDT and CDR2 YNNKEL (reference sequence). V shed 2 bases and J shed 3 bases, with 4 bases lying between them. This CDR3 comprises 12 residues. CDR3 sequence: CASSQYYYGYTF. The DNA of the CDR3 is TGTGCCAGCAGCCAATATTACTATGGCTACACCTTC.

As to this clone: A read error is likely here: a far larger clone is one base away. The rearrangement links TRBV11-1 to TRBJ2-7; 9 nucleotides agree with TRBD1. The V segment lost 1 base and the J segment 5 bases; nucleotides outside the gene matches: 3. Looked up from germline, CDR1 is SGHAT and CDR2 is FQDESV (reference sequence). The CDR3 consists of 14 residues. The CDR3 loop reads CASSLGTGVNEQYF. In DNA, the CDR3 is TGTGCCAGCAGCTTAGGGACAGGGGTCAACGAGCAGTACTTC.

CDR3 in amino acids: CASSAGFIEQYF. The CDR3 nucleotides read TGCGCCAGCTCAGCGGGATTCATAGAGCAGTACTTC. The V call is TRBV5-1, the J call TRBJ2-7, with 7 bases identical to TRBD2. The CDR3 sequence is 12 residues long. Germline CDR1 and CDR2: SGHRS and YFSETQ. With V trimmed by 7 bases and J by 7 bases, 8 bases remained unmatched. Based on the CDR3 plus reference TRBV5-1 and TRBJ2-7, the full variable domain is KAGVTQTPRYLIKTRGQQVTLSCSPISGHRSVSWYQQTPGQGLQFLFEYFSETQRNKGNFPGRFSGRQFSNSRSEMNVSTLELGDSALYLCASSAGFIEQYFGPGTRLTVT.

This rearrangement joins TRBV29-1 to TRBJ2-1, with D perhaps matching TRBD2 (5 bases). This CDR3 contains 13 residues. V lost 7 bases and J 4 bases, leaving 14 bases between the germline ends. Per germline, CDR1 SQVTM and CDR2 ANQGSEA. The CDR3 here is CSALGPGYNEQFF. The CDR3, as DNA: TGCAGCGCCCTGGGTCCGGGATACAATGAGCAGTTCTTC.

The V call is TRBV25-1, the J call TRBJ2-1; 7 bases line up with TRBD2. Germline-derived CDR1 and CDR2 are MGHDK and SYGVNS. After removal of 3 bases from V and 2 bases from J, the junction contained 7 bases not matched to a gene. This CDR3 contains 16 residues. The CDR3 sequence: CASSDAGLVTYNEQFF. CDR3 nucleotides: TGTGCCAGCAGTGATGCAGGACTAGTGACCTACAATGAGCAGTTCTTC.

The rearrangement joins TRBV29-1 to TRBJ2-5, with TRBD1 as a possible D gene (5 bases). Germline V gene data show CDR1 as SQVTM and CDR2 as ANQGSEA. Trimming stripped 7 bases from V and 1 base from J, with 16 bases between. This CDR3 spans 14 amino acids. Here the CDR3 reads CSAIWPQGQETQYF. As DNA, the CDR3 is TGCAGCGCAATCTGGCCCCAGGGCCAAGAGACCCAGTACTTC. Full variable domain (outside the CDR3, taken from reference TRBV29-1 and TRBJ2-5): SAVISQKPSRDICQRGTSLTIQCQVDSQVTMMFWYRQQPGQSLTLIATANQGSEATYESGFVIDKFPISRPNLTFSTLTVSNMSPEDSSIYLCSAIWPQGQETQYFGPGTRLLVL.

The chain is built from TRBV5-1 and TRBJ1-5; 9 positions match TRBD1. CDR3 length: 18 amino acids. The V gene's germline CDR1 is SGHRS and CDR2 YFSETQ. Unmatched junction bases numbered 11, after V lost 1 base and J lost 3 bases. CDR3 in DNA: TGCGCCAGCAGCTTGCCGGGACAGGGTATAAGGAACAATCAGCCCCAGCATTTT. Amino acids: CASSLPGQGIRNNQPQHF.

This chain links TRBV5-5 with TRBJ2-5, with 8 bases that match TRBD1. Per the germline V gene, CDR1 is SGHKS and CDR2 is YYEKEE (reference sequence). This CDR3 region has 14 residues. Trimming at V came to 4 bases and at J to 10 bases, leaving 12 bases not matched to a gene. CDR3 in amino acids: CASSLRTGPEVQYF. CDR3 nucleotides: TGTGCCAGCAGCCTCCGGACAGGGCCGGAGGTCCAGTACTTC.

The chain employs TRBV7-9 and TRBJ1-2; unclear D gene. CDR1 SEHNR and CDR2 FQNEAQ come from the germline V gene (reference sequence). CDR3 length: 15 amino acids. The V gene lost 1 base and the J gene lost 0 bases, with 9 bases spanning the gap. The DNA for the CDR3 is TGTGCCAGCAGCTTAGGCCCGAGTTCTAACTATGGCTACACCTTC. Protein: CASSLGPSSNYGYTF.

The rearrangement joins TRBV4-1 to TRBJ2-7; D is unclear. V was shortened by 0 bases and J by 1 base, with 7 bases between the two germline ends. Germline V gene data show CDR1 as MGHRA and CDR2 as YSYEKL. The CDR3 sequence is 14 residues long. DNA of the CDR3: TGCGCCAGCAGCCAAGACCCGGGTTCCTACGAGCAGTACTTC. Amino acids: CASSQDPGSYEQYF.